These 2 T cell receptor beta chains originate from one sample sequenced in a study of blood T cell repertoires in COVID-19. TCRdb's table, derived via immunoSEQ multiplex PCR, lists solely in-frame clones and lacks some. The table lists about 350,000 clones, about 90% of them singletons, with around 3% in the top ten. Sequencing was carried out using PBMCs or T cells enriched from blood (not recorded which). The source is a woman aged 25 to 45 who had recovered from COVID-19.

This rearrangement joins TRBV15 to TRBJ2-7, with TRBD1 matching 8 bases. This CDR3 spans 14 amino acids. V shed 6 bases, J shed 0 bases, and the junction held 4 bases outside the gene matches. Germline CDR1 reads LNHNV; CDR2 reads YYDKDF (reference sequence). The DNA for the CDR3 is TGTGCCACCAGGCAGGGGGCCAACTCCTACGAGCAGTACTTC. It yields the protein CATRQGANSYEQYF. The variable domain in full, with the rest retrieved from reference TRBV15 and TRBJ2-7, is DAMVIQNPRYQVTQFGKPVTLSCSQTLNHNVMYWYQQKSSQAPKLLFHYYDKDFNNEADTPDNFQSRRPNTSFCFLDIRSPGLGDTAMYLCATRQGANSYEQYFGPGTRLTVT.

In nucleotides, the CDR3 is TGTGCCAGTAGTATCCCAGGGTTTAGGAATCAGCCCCAGCATTTT. This codes for CASSIPGFRNQPQHF. The V gene is TRBV19, the J gene TRBJ1-5; perhaps TRBD1 as D (5 bases). Deletions cut 3 bases from V and 4 bases from J, with 13 bases between. The CDR3 is 15 residues long. CDR1 is LNHDA and CDR2 is SQIVND in the germline V gene (reference sequence).